This entry lists 30 T cell receptor beta chains sequenced from one sample in a study of Graves' ophthalmopathy and Graves' hyperthyroidism. The TCR beta CDR3 regions underwent amplification from RNA transcripts. RT-PCR was first run with HTBI primers, then multiplex PCR in a second round. TCRdb reprocessed the multiplex PCR reads with MiXCR, giving one entry per CDR3 protein. This sample yields about 420,000 distinct CDR3 sequences, of which around 20% are seen a single time; around 3.2% belongs to the top ten. Sequencing was carried out using peripheral blood. The receptors originated from a woman aged 18-35 years with stable Graves' hyperthyroidism.

V usage is TRBV12-1 and J usage is TRBJ1-2; TRBD1 was called by the table and not checked on the DNA. TRBV12-1 is marked as a pseudogene. The CDR3 runs 21 residues. This CDR3 reads CASSSPRTGTGGEFFDYGYTF. In DNA form, the CDR3 reads TGTGCCAGCAGCTCTCCACGAACCGGGACAGGGGGCGAATTTTTCGACTATGGCTACACCTTC.

The chain uses TRBV5-1 and TRBJ2-5, with D possibly being TRBD1 or TRBD2 (5 bases each). The germline gives CDR1 SGHRS, CDR2 YFSETQ. This CDR3 region has 14 residues. Trimming pared 4 bases from V and 7 bases from J, leaving 17 bases between. The CDR3 coding sequence is TGCGCCAGCAGCACAACCGGGGCCTCTGGGACCCAGTACTTC. Translating gives CASSTTGASGTQYF.

This clonotype was detected ten times or more. V and J are TRBV12-3 or TRBV12-4 and TRBJ2-2, with a weak D call TRBD1 (6 bases). This CDR3 contains 17 residues. Trimming left V 4 bases short and J 6 bases short, with 21 bases between. This chain's CDR3 is CASSSPRAGEDSGELFF. The CDR3 nucleotides are TGTGCCAGCAGTTCCCCCCGGGCAGGGGAAGATTCCGGGGAGCTGTTTTTT.

CDR3 sequence (DNA): TGTGCCAGCAGCCAAGATCCGCAACTGGAGACCCAGTACTTC. Residues: CASSQDPQLETQYF. The V and J genes are TRBV3-1 and TRBJ2-5; no firm D call. Trimming left V 0 bases short and J 5 bases short, with 10 bases between. The germline CDR1 and CDR2 sequences are LGHDT and YNNKEL (reference sequence). This CDR3 contains 14 residues.

This clonotype was seen a handful of times. This chain connects TRBV20-1 to TRBJ2-7, with 11 positions matching TRBD2. V gave up 6 bases and J gave up 2 bases; unmatched junction bases: 9. CDR1 is DFQATT and CDR2 is SNEGSKA in the germline V gene (reference sequence). This CDR3 has 15 amino acids. The CDR3 sequence is CSAHPGLAVTYEQYF. For the CDR3, the DNA is TGCAGTGCACATCCGGGACTAGCGGTTACCTACGAGCAGTACTTC.

This clonotype was observed many times. The CDR3 is CASSFNRDPQPQHF. CDR3 nucleotide sequence: TGTGCCAGCAGTTTCAACAGGGACCCTCAGCCCCAGCATTTT. V is TRBV28 and J is TRBJ1-5, with a tentative D call TRBD1 (6 bases). V lost 3 bases and J 6 bases, leaving 12 bases between the germline ends. The germline CDR1 and CDR2 sequences are MDHEN and SYDVKM. The CDR3 is made up of 14 amino acids. Looking up the rest from reference TRBV28 and TRBJ1-5 gives the full variable domain: DVKVTQSSRYLVKRTGEKVFLECVQDMDHENMFWYRQDPGLGLRLIYFSYDVKMKEKGDIPEGYSVSREKKERFSLILESASTNQTSMYLCASSFNRDPQPQHFGDGTRLSIL.

The sample holds many counts of this clonotype. The chain recombines TRBV27 with TRBJ1-1; 7 bases are shared with TRBD1. CDR3 length equals 15 residues. Germline V lookup: CDR1 MNHEY, CDR2 SMNVEV (reference sequence). V shed 5 bases, J shed 1 base, and the junction held 7 bases outside the gene matches. DNA for the CDR3: TGTGCCAGCAGTCTTCGGACAGGATCGAACACTGAAGCTTTCTTT. Residues: CASSLRTGSNTEAFF.

The sample holds many counts of this clonotype. The chain has TRBV7-9 and TRBJ1-1; D unclear. The V end lost 3 bases, the J end lost 1 base, and 6 bases lay between the germline ends. This CDR3 has 13 amino acids. CDR1 is SEHNR and CDR2 is FQNEAQ in the germline V gene (reference sequence). CDR3 in amino acids: CASSFPRNTEAFF. The DNA of the CDR3 is TGTGCCAGCAGCTTCCCTAGGAACACTGAAGCTTTCTTT. Full variable domain (outside the CDR3, taken from reference TRBV7-9 and TRBJ1-1): DTGVSQNPRHKITKRGQNVTFRCDPISEHNRLYWYRQTLGQGPEFLTYFQNEAQLEKSRLLSDRFSAERPKGSFSTLEIQRTEQGDSAMYLCASSFPRNTEAFFGQGTRLTVV.

The table lists this clonotype with a few counts. The rearrangement links TRBV27 to TRBJ2-5; D not certain. Germline V gene data show CDR1 as MNHEY and CDR2 as SMNVEV (reference sequence). This CDR3 is 13 amino acids long. V was clipped by 6 bases and J by 5 bases, with 13 bases between them. The CDR3 loop reads CASSGWAQETQYF. The CDR3 nucleotides read TGTGCCAGCAGCGGGTGGGCCCAGGAGACCCAGTACTTC.

This clonotype appeared a single time. CDR3 sequence: CASSPLAQESNQPQHF. The DNA of the CDR3 is TGTGCCAGCTCACCCTTGGCCCAGGAGTCCAATCAGCCCCAGCATTTT. This chain uses TRBV18 with TRBJ1-5; no reliable D call. Germline V gene lookup returns CDR1 KGHSH and CDR2 LQKENI. CDR3 size: 16 residues. V dropped 3 bases and J dropped 3 bases, with 15 bases sitting between them.

Ten or more counts support this clonotype. The chain uses TRBV10-3 and TRBJ2-7, with a possible D match to TRBD1 (6 bases). The ends were cut back, 8 bases at V and 2 bases at J, with 13 bases in the middle. CDR1 ENHRY and CDR2 SYGVKD come from the germline V gene. The CDR3 extends over 13 amino acids. The CDR3 loop reads CAISEGGPYEQYF. The CDR3 DNA sequence: TGTGCCATCTCTGAAGGGGGTCCCTACGAGCAGTACTTC.

The chain employs TRBV20-1 and TRBJ1-1, with TRBD1 matching over 9 bases. Germline V lookup: CDR1 DFQATT, CDR2 SNEGSKA (reference sequence). The CDR3 covers 13 residues. Trimming took 3 bases from V and 5 from J; bases not matched to a gene: 4. Here the CDR3 DNA reads TGCAGTGCTAGGGACAGGGGTCCGACTGAAGCTTTCTTT. Translating it yields CSARDRGPTEAFF.

The genes are TRBV6-5 and TRBJ1-2, with 9 bases fitting TRBD1. J gave up 4 bases and V 0 bases, and 9 bases lay outside the gene matches. Germline-derived CDR1 and CDR2 are MNHEY and SVGAGI. The CDR3 is 17 amino acids. CDR3 sequence reads: CASSYSRTGVSLYGYTF. In DNA, the CDR3 is TGTGCCAGCAGTTACTCGCGGACAGGGGTGTCACTCTATGGCTACACCTTC.

This clonotype was seen repeatedly, ten times or more. The rearrangement links TRBV18 to TRBJ2-5; 13 bases line up with TRBD2. Germline values: CDR1 KGHSH, CDR2 LQKENI. V lost 3 bases, J lost 2 bases, and 6 bases stayed unmatched. The CDR3 totals 17 residues. CDR3 sequence reads: CASSPPTSGRPQETQYF. CDR3 DNA sequence: TGTGCCAGCTCACCCCCGACTAGCGGGAGGCCACAAGAGACCCAGTACTTC.

The rearrangement uses TRBV9 and TRBJ2-5; D perhaps matches TRBD2 (5 bases). Per the germline V gene, CDR1 is SGDLS and CDR2 is YYNGEE. V was trimmed by 3 bases and J by 9 bases, leaving 12 bases between them. The CDR3 is 12 residues long. The CDR3 DNA is TGTGCCAGCAGCGCGACGCGAGGGCCCCAGTACTTC. Encoded protein: CASSATRGPQYF.

Only one count was recorded for this clonotype. One end of the junction does not line up with germline, which may come from a read error. The CDR3 here is CSSSQAGDHGYTF. In DNA form, the CDR3 reads TGCTCCAGCAGCCAAGCAGGGGACCATGGCTACACCTTC. The rearrangement joins TRBV4-1 to TRBJ1-2; D may be TRBD1 (6 bases). Germline loops: CDR1 MGHRA, CDR2 YSYEKL. This CDR3 is built from 13 residues.

The count of this clonotype is one. A single base separates this from a much larger clone, so it may be a read error. The V gene is TRBV19, the J gene TRBJ2-2, with D maybe TRBD2 (6 bases). Deletions cut 10 bases from V and 0 bases from J, with 18 bases between. This CDR3 comprises 16 residues. CDR1 is LNHDA, CDR2 SQIVND, per germline (reference sequence). CDR3 residues: CATNLVGGANTGELFF. In DNA, the CDR3 is TGTGCCACCAATTTAGTGGGAGGCGCGAACACCGGGGAGCTGTTTTTT. Based on the CDR3 plus reference TRBV19 and TRBJ2-2, the full variable domain is DGGITQSPKYLFRKEGQNVTLSCEQNLNHDAMYWYRQDPGQGLRLIYYSQIVNDFQKGDIAEGYSVSREKKESFPLTVTSAQKNPTAFYLCATNLVGGANTGELFFGEGSRLTVL.

Only a few counts were recorded for this clonotype. The V call is TRBV7-2, the J call TRBJ2-3; no clear D gene. V lost 5 bases, J lost 10 bases, and 7 bases lay in between. The V gene's germline CDR1 is SGHTA and CDR2 FQGNSA. CDR3 length: 10 residues. The CDR3 here is CASSGNAQYF. For the CDR3, the DNA is TGTGCCAGCAGCGGGAATGCGCAGTATTTT.

The table lists this clonotype with many counts. The chain couples TRBV28 to TRBJ1-2; 12 nucleotides line up with TRBD1. The CDR3 consists of 16 residues. The trim removed 4 bases at V and 7 bases at J, leaving 10 bases unmatched. In germline, CDR1 is MDHEN, CDR2 SYDVKM. The CDR3 bases are TGTGCCAGCAGTTCCCCGGGACAGGGGGCGCCTCCTGGCTACACCTTC. Protein product: CASSSPGQGAPPGYTF.

The rearrangement uses TRBV7-3 and TRBJ2-2, with 7 bases identical to TRBD2. With 0 bases clipped from V and 2 bases from J, the junction kept 6 bases outside the gene matches. Looked up from germline, CDR1 is SGHTA and CDR2 is FQGTGA. The CDR3 contains 17 residues. CDR3: CASSLTGGSLNTGELFF. The DNA for the CDR3 is TGTGCCAGCAGCTTAACTGGCGGGAGCCTTAACACCGGGGAGCTGTTTTTT.

This clonotype was detected once. The CDR3 DNA reads as TGTGCCAGCCACCGACTGCTTAACTATGGCTACACCTTC. Protein: CASHRLLNYGYTF. The chain combines TRBV6-1 with TRBJ1-2, with D unresolved. The CDR3 is made up of 13 amino acids. Germline V lookup: CDR1 MNHNS, CDR2 SASEGT. V was cut by 8 bases and J by 1 base, with 11 bases left in between.

This clonotype has a count of ten or more. This rearrangement joins TRBV24-1 to TRBJ1-1, with a tentative D call TRBD1 (5 bases). Trimming took off 4 bases at V and 3 bases at J, with 11 bases between the two ends. Germline CDR1 and CDR2: KGHDR and SFDVKD. The CDR3 covers 14 residues. CDR3: CATSEGEPYTEAFF. The CDR3 DNA follows: TGTGCCACCAGTGAGGGGGAACCGTACACTGAAGCTTTCTTT.

This clonotype showed up many times. The rearrangement joins TRBV20-1 to TRBJ2-5; D ambiguous. The germline V gene encodes CDR1 DFQATT and CDR2 SNEGSKA (reference sequence). The length of the CDR3 is 10 residues. CDR3 in amino acids: CRAVQETQYF. The CDR3 coding sequence is TGCCGAGCAGTCCAAGAGACCCAGTACTTC.

The sample holds many counts of this clonotype. The chain links TRBV12-3 or TRBV12-4 to TRBJ1-2; 7 positions match TRBD1. The CDR3 is made up of 14 amino acids. The V gene end was trimmed by 6 bases and the J gene end by 4 bases; junction bases not matched to a gene: 8. The CDR3 DNA sequence: TGTGCCAGCAGGCCGACAGGGTTGGGCTATGGCTACACCTTC. Protein sequence: CASRPTGLGYGYTF.

This clonotype has a handful of counts. This chain uses TRBV5-1 with TRBJ2-6; D possibly corresponds to TRBD1 (5 bases). Per germline, CDR1 SGHRS and CDR2 YFSETQ. The V gene lost 1 base and the J gene lost 0 bases, with 8 bases spanning the gap. The CDR3 has 16 residues. CDR3 loop: CASSLLTASGANVLTF. The DNA for the CDR3 is TGCGCCAGCAGCTTGTTGACAGCCTCTGGGGCCAACGTCCTGACTTTC.

This chain joins TRBV15 and TRBJ2-5; weak D call: TRBD2 (5 bases). The germline V and J ends were trimmed by 3 bases and 2 bases, with 10 bases remaining between them. Per the germline V gene, CDR1 is LNHNV and CDR2 is YYDKDF (reference sequence). The CDR3 is made up of 14 amino acids. CDR3 DNA sequence: TGTGCCACCAGCAGTTCCTCGGGACAAGAGACCCAGTACTTC. Protein product: CATSSSSGQETQYF. The whole variable domain, remainder taken from reference TRBV15 and TRBJ2-5, is DAMVIQNPRYQVTQFGKPVTLSCSQTLNHNVMYWYQQKSSQAPKLLFHYYDKDFNNEADTPDNFQSRRPNTSFCFLDIRSPGLGDTAMYLCATSSSSGQETQYFGPGTRLLVL.

The chain joins TRBV28 to TRBJ1-1; weak D call: TRBD1 (5 bases). The CDR3 extends over 14 amino acids. CDR1 MDHEN and CDR2 SYDVKM come from the germline V gene. Deletions cut 2 bases from V and 2 bases from J, with 9 bases between. The CDR3, as DNA: TGTGCCAGCAGTTTACGACAGATTAACACTGAAGCTTTCTTT. Translated: CASSLRQINTEAFF.

This clonotype was seen at least ten times. The CDR3 loop is CASSPIAGKETQYF. Written as DNA, the CDR3 is TGTGCCAGCAGCCCGATAGCGGGAAAAGAGACCCAGTACTTC. The chain couples TRBV6-2 or TRBV6-3 to TRBJ2-5; 8 bases align to TRBD2. Germline-derived CDR1 and CDR2 are MNHEY and SVGEGT. The CDR3 runs 14 residues. V shed 6 bases, J shed 3 bases, and the junction held 6 bases outside the gene matches.

This clonotype was found many times. This chain joins TRBV29-1 and TRBJ1-3; TRBD1 is a possible D gene (5 bases). V dropped 7 bases and J dropped 6 bases, with 10 bases sitting between them. The CDR3 is 11 residues long. The germline V gene has CDR1 SQVTM and CDR2 ANQGSEA. The CDR3 DNA sequence: TGCAGCGAAAACAGGCAAAACACCATATATTTT. Its translation is CSENRQNTIYF.

This clonotype was found many times. The V and J genes are TRBV6-2 or TRBV6-3 and TRBJ2-5; D unclear. Germline V CDR1 and CDR2: MNHEY, SVGEGT. Trimming shortened V by 5 bases and J by 3 bases, and 7 bases separated the two germline ends. The CDR3 length is 12 residues. CDR3 nucleotides: TGTGCCAGCAGTCCGGTGGAAGAGACCCAGTACTTC. This sequence encodes CASSPVEETQYF.